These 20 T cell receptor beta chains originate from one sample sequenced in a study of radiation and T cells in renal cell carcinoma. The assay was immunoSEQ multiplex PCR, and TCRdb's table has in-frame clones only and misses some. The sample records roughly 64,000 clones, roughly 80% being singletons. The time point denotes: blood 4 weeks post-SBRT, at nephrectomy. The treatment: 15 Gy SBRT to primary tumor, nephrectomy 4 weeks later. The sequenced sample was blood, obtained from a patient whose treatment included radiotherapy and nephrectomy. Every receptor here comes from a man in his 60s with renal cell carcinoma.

The CDR3 coding sequence is TGTGCCAGCAGTCCCTCGACCGGGACAGGGGCCTTTCATGGGGCCAACGTCCTGACTTTC. This codes for CASSPSTGTGAFHGANVLTF. V usage is TRBV28 and J usage is TRBJ2-6; 10 nucleotides agree with TRBD1. Germline CDR1 is MDHEN and CDR2 is SYDVKM. The CDR3 is made up of 20 amino acids. Trimming at V came to 5 bases and at J to 3 bases, leaving 16 bases not matched to a gene.

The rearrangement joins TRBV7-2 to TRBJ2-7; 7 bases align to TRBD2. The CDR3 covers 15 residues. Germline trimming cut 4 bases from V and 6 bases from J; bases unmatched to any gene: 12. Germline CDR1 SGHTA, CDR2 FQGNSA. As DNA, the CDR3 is TGTGCCAGCAGCTCGAGGTCAGCGGGGCTCTCCGAGCAGTACTTC. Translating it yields CASSSRSAGLSEQYF.

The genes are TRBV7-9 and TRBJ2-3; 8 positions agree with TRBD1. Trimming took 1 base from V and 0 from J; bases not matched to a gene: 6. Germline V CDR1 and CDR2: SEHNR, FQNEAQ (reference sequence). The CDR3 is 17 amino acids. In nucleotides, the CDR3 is TGTGCCAGCAGCTTAGGGACAGGGAGTTCTAGCACAGATACGCAGTATTTT. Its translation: CASSLGTGSSSTDTQYF.

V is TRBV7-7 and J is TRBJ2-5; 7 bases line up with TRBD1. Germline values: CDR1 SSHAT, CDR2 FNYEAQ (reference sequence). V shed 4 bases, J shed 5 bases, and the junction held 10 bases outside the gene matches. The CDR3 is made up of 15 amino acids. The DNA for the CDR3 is TGTGCCAGCAGCTCCACCGGGACAGATTTTGAGACCCAGTACTTC. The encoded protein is CASSSTGTDFETQYF.

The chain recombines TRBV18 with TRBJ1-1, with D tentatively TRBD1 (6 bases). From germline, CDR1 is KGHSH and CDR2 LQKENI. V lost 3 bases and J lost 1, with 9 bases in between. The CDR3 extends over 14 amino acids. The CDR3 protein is CASSPTGRNTEAFF. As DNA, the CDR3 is TGTGCCAGCTCACCGACAGGCAGGAACACTGAAGCTTTCTTT.

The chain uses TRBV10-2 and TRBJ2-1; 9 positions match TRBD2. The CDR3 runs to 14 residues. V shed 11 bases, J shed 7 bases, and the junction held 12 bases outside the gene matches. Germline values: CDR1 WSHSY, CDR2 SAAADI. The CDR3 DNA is TGCGCCGCCTCGCGGGGGGGCATGGAAAATGAGCAGTTCTTC. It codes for CAASRGGMENEQFF.

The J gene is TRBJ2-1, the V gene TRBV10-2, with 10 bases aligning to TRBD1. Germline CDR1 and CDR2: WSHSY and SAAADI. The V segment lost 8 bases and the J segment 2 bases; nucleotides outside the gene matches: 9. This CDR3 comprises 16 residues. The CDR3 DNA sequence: TGCGCCAGCGGGCCGTCGACAGGGGGCGCCTACAATGAGCAGTTCTTC. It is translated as CASGPSTGGAYNEQFF.

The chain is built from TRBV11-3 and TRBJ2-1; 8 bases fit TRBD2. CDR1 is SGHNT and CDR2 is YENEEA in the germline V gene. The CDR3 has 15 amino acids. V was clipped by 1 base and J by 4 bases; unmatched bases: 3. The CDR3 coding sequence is TGTGCCAGCAGCTTAGTAGCGGGAAGGTACAATGAGCAGTTCTTC. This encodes CASSLVAGRYNEQFF.

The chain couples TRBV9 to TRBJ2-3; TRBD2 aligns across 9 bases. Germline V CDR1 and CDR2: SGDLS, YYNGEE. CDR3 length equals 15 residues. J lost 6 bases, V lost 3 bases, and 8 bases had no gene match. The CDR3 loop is CASSAGGTSPDTQYF. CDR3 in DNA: TGTGCCAGCAGCGCGGGGGGGACTAGCCCCGATACGCAGTATTTT.

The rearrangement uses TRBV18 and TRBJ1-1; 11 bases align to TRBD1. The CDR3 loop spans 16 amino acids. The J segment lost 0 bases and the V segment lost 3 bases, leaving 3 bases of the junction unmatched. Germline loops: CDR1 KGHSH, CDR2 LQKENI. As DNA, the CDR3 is TGTGCCAGCTCACCCCGGGACAGGGGGATGAACACTGAAGCTTTCTTT. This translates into CASSPRDRGMNTEAFF.

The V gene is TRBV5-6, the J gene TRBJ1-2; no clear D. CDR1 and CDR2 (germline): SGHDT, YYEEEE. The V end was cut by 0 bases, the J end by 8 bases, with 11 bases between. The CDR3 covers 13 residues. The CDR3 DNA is TGTGCCAGCAGCTTGGGACTACTAGGGGGCTACACCTTC. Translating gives CASSLGLLGGYTF.

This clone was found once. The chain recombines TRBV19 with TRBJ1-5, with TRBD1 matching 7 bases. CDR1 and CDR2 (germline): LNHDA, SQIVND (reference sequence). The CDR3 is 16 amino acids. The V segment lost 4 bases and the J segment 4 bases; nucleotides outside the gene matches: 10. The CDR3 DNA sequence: TGTGCCAGTAGTACGCTTACTCCGGGACAGAATCAGCCCCAGCATTTT. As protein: CASSTLTPGQNQPQHF. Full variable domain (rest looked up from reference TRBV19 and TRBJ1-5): DGGITQSPKYLFRKEGQNVTLSCEQNLNHDAMYWYRQDPGQGLRLIYYSQIVNDFQKGDIAEGYSVSREKKESFPLTVTSAQKNPTAFYLCASSTLTPGQNQPQHFGDGTRLSIL.

The CDR3 spells CASSLGGLDTQYF. In DNA form, the CDR3 reads TGTGCCAGCAGCTTAGGGGGGTTAGATACGCAGTATTTT. The V gene is TRBV7-3, the J gene TRBJ2-3; TRBD2 might be the D (6 bases). The length of the CDR3 is 13 residues. Germline V gene data show CDR1 as SGHTA and CDR2 as FQGTGA. The ends were cut back, 2 bases at V and 5 bases at J, with 8 bases in the middle.

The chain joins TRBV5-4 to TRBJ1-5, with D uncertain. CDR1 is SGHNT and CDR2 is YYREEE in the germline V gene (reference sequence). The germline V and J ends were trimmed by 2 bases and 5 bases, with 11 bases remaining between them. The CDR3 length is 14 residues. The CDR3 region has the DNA TGTGCCAGCAGCTTTTTTCCGACGGATCAGCCCCAGCATTTT. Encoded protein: CASSFFPTDQPQHF.

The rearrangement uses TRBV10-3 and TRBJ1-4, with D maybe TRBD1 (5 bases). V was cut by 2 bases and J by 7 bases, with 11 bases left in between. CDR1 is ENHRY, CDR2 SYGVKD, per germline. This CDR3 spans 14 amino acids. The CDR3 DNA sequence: TGTGCCATCAGTGAGGAAGGGAGGGGTGAAAAACTGTTTTTT. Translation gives CAISEEGRGEKLFF.

The CDR3 sequence is CASSTGFTYNEQFF. The CDR3 DNA sequence: TGTGCCAGCAGTACTGGGTTCACCTACAATGAGCAGTTCTTC. The chain uses TRBV5-8 and TRBJ2-1; D gene uncertain. This CDR3 comprises 14 residues. CDR1 and CDR2 (germline): SGHTS, YDEGEE. V was clipped by 5 bases and J by 2 bases, with 11 bases between them.

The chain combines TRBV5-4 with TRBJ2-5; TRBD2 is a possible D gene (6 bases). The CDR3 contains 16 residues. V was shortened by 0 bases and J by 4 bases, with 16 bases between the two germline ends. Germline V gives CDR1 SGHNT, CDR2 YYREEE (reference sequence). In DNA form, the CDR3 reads TGTGCCAGCAGCTTGGGGGACTGGCAACCTATAGAGACCCAGTACTTC. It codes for CASSLGDWQPIETQYF. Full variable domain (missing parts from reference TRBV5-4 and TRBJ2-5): ETGVTQSPTHLIKTRGQQVTLRCSSQSGHNTVSWYQQALGQGPQFIFQYYREEENGRGNFPPRFSGLQFPNYSSELNVNALELDDSALYLCASSLGDWQPIETQYFGPGTRLLVL.

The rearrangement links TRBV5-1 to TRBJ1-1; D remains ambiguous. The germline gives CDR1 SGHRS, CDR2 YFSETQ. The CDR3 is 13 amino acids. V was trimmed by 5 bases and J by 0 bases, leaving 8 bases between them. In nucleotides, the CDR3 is TGCGCCAGCAGTCGACAAATGAACACTGAAGCTTTCTTT. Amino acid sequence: CASSRQMNTEAFF.

CDR3 in amino acids: CASSAPGNTYEQYV. In DNA form, the CDR3 reads TGTGCCAGCAGTGCCCCTGGCAACACCTACGAGCAGTACGTC. This chain uses TRBV6-1 with TRBJ2-7; D ambiguous. CDR3 length: 14 residues. V was clipped by 4 bases and J by 2 bases, with 12 bases between them. Germline CDR1 MNHNS, CDR2 SASEGT.

Here the CDR3 reads CASSQASGVSYNEQFF. The CDR3 nucleotides read TGCGCCAGCAGCCAAGCCAGCGGGGTCTCCTACAATGAGCAGTTCTTC. The rearrangement links TRBV4-3 to TRBJ2-1; TRBD2 matches at 7 bases. From germline, CDR1 is LGHNA and CDR2 YSLEER. The CDR3 is made up of 16 amino acids. V lost 1 base, J lost 0 bases, and 3 bases stayed unmatched.